This entry describes one T cell receptor (beta chain). Its antigen is undetermined. One end of the junction varies from germline; a read error may be responsible. This sample was included in a study of T cell repertoires in cytomegalovirus infection. Study overall: The public TCR beta signatures pointed to both CMV infection and matching HLA type.

Looked up from germline, CDR1 is SGHRS and CDR2 is YFSETQ. This CDR3 contains 17 residues. Study-level points and caveats: HLA-C-restricted TCR beta clonotypes specific for CMV led the ex vivo response.

TCRdb analysed the reads with MiXCR anew, one entry per CDR3 protein. The table has some 600,000 distinct CDR3 sequences, around 24% seen once. This chain connects TRBV5-1 to TRBJ1-2, with D possibly TRBD1 on 5 matching bases. The sample consisted of CD8+ T cells from PBMCs. The TCR was taken from a human donor in good health (CMV status not recorded). Some clones in this sample may be carry-over from other donors' samples. The CDR3 DNA is TGCACCAGCAGCTTGAGAGGACACCCGGATACTAACTATGGCTACACCTTC. Translation: CTSSLRGHPDTNYGYTF. The complete variable domain, with remaining parts taken from reference TRBV5-1 and TRBJ1-2, reads KAGVTQTPRYLIKTRGQQVTLSCSPISGHRSVSWYQQTPGQGLQFLFEYFSETQRNKGNFPGRFSGRQFSNSRSEMNVSTLELGDSALYLCTSSLRGHPDTNYGYTFGSGTRLTVV.